This TCR beta chain originates from a study of CD8+ T cells in alopecia areata (dated by TCRdb to the late 2010s). Study-level background: The treated patients took part in an open-label pilot trial in which moderate-to-severe alopecia areata was treated with oral tofacitinib at 5 to 10 mg twice daily. Scalp clonality was compared across normal scalp (n=4), patchy alopecia areata scalp (n=8), and alopecia totalis/universalis scalp (n=8). For the treated patients, the SALT score, which quantifies what percentage of scalp surface area is affected, served as the measure of disease severity. TCRbeta CDR3 regions were amplified by immunoSEQ multiplex PCR using 35 Vbeta forward and 13 Jbeta reverse primers. Biopsies were taken from tofacitinib-treated patients at baseline and again at 4 and 24 weeks into treatment, and several of those patients also had a later scalp biopsy. Patients stayed on tofacitinib for 6 to 18 months and then had 6 months of follow-up off drug so that delayed response and recurrence could be assessed. In humans, TCRbeta sequencing was performed on scalp tissue and on sorted CD4+ and CD8+ peripheral blood T cells from healthy controls and from patients with patchy or totalis/universalis alopecia areata. To study T cell clonal expansion in alopecia areata, the researchers applied high-throughput TCRbeta sequencing to both the C3H/HeJ mouse model and human patients. RNA was extracted with the PAXgene miRNA kit for fixed scalp, the miRNeasy kit for PBMCs, and the RNeasy kit for mouse skin.

The library was produced with the immunoSEQ multiplex PCR assay. For TCR sequencing, RNA was extracted from every sample and reverse transcribed into cDNA to serve as template. SuperScript III was used to make first-strand cDNA, primed with a 2:1 mix of oligo-dT and random hexamers. A synthetic immune receptor repertoire was used to measure amplification bias, and any remaining bias was corrected computationally. On the authors' methods: Raw reads were preprocessed for error removal, and CDR3 was defined according to IMGT conventions as running from the conserved cysteine to phenylalanine. Clonality was computed as 1 minus the Shannon entropy, with the entropy normalized by log2 of the number of productive unique TCRs. CD4 or CD8 identity of scalp clones was inferred by cross-referencing scalp TCRbeta sequences with sorted blood CD4 and CD8 repertoires. TCRdb stores this immuneACCESS table with in-frame sequences only. Part of the clones is absent; in the studies checked, under half of the shortfall reflects unresolved V genes, and no reason is known for the rest. The V and J calls and clone size are taken from that table; D and trimming were inferred from the DNA. This sample comprises fewer than 200,000 clones, roughly 61% of them detected only once. Roughly 12% of the sample rests with the top ten.

Per the publication, the time point label means: less than 25 weeks on oral tofacitinib. This specimen's treatment or condition label, per the study, means: oral pan-JAK inhibitor, 5-10 mg twice daily. Lesional scalp punch biopsies and peripheral blood were collected from alopecia areata patients. After PBMCs were isolated by density centrifugation and stained for CD3, CD4 and CD8, a FACSAria was used to sort CD4+ and CD8+ T cells. As to this clone: Its cognate antigen has yet to be identified. No clone much larger than this one lies a single base away; base qualities are absent.

At the junction V is shortened by 3 bases and J by 4 bases; bases outside the gene matches: 8. According to the germline V gene, CDR1 reads LGHNA and CDR2 reads YNFKEQ. Taken from cysteine to phenylalanine, the CDR3 has 15 residues. Left in the record is the CDR3 DNA by itself, 45 bases read in frame from the first base. Study-level results and caveats: Compared with normal scalp, lesional scalp had higher clonality and more expanded CD8+ clones, particularly in alopecia totalis/universalis, a pattern that suggests antigenic drive. With tofacitinib, both scalp clonality and the number of expanded CD8+ clones among the top 100 scalp clones went down significantly. During tofacitinib treatment, many expanded lesional clones stuck around in both scalp and blood, and this persistence may partly explain why relapse happens after treatment is stopped. Because the treated cohort was small and had only one nonresponder, larger studies are needed to examine links between baseline CD8+ expansion and response. TCR sequences shared between patients were less clear than in mice, possibly partly because of HLA diversity in the patient population. Resident alphabeta T cells in normal human skin are also sequenced, complicating scalp TCR repertoire analysis, unlike mouse skin dominated by gammadelta T cells.

This TCR came from a human donor with alopecia areata. This chain joins TRBV4-2 to TRBJ2-7; 8 central bases correspond to TRBD2. Material: CD8+ T cells sorted from blood, obtained at week 24, from a patient treated with tofacitinib. Here the CDR3 is given as CASSQTTSGHYEQYF. The DNA reads TGTGCCAGCAGCCAGACAACTAGCGGCCATTACGAGCAGTACTTC.